One sample yielded the 23 T cell receptor beta chains listed below, sequenced in a study of T cell responses to AZD1222 COVID-19 vaccine. Clones were read by immunoSEQ multiplex PCR, and TCRdb kept only the in-frame ones, dropping some. The sample contains 90,000 to 100,000 clones, approximately 88% of which appear only once. The sample was peripheral blood, taken 28 days after the second AZD1222 dose. Receptors were obtained from an adult who received the AZD1222 COVID-19 vaccine.

This chain uses TRBV5-1 with TRBJ1-6; D might be TRBD1 (6 bases). The CDR3 covers 16 residues. Germline-derived CDR1 and CDR2 are SGHRS and YFSETQ. V dropped 1 base and J dropped 9 bases, with 17 bases sitting between them. This CDR3 is CASSLIAGQSASPLHF. In DNA, the CDR3 is TGCGCCAGCAGCTTGATTGCGGGACAATCCGCTTCACCCCTCCACTTT.

The V call is TRBV5-1, the J call TRBJ2-5; D uncertain. Germline CDR1 and CDR2: SGHRS and YFSETQ. Trimming removed 1 base from V and 5 bases from J, with 9 bases in between. The CDR3 has 13 amino acids. CDR3 in DNA: TGCGCCAGCAGCTTGAATATCGGGGAGACCCAGTACTTC. It codes for CASSLNIGETQYF.

The V gene is TRBV4-1, the J gene TRBJ2-1; D call uncertain. There are 20 residues in the CDR3. V shed 3 bases and J shed 0 bases, with 24 bases lying between them. Germline values: CDR1 MGHRA, CDR2 YSYEKL. CDR3 bases: TGCGCCAGCAGCCAGGACCATTTAAAGGGCAGAAAGAGCTCCTACAATGAGCAGTTCTTC. Translated: CASSQDHLKGRKSSYNEQFF.

The chain employs TRBV6-2 or TRBV6-3 and TRBJ1-6; D possibly corresponds to TRBD1 (5 bases). The CDR3 runs 16 residues. The ends were cut back, 6 bases at V and 4 bases at J, with 16 bases in the middle. Germline lookup yields CDR1 MNHEY and CDR2 SVGEGT. This chain's CDR3 is CASSYSPGRYNSPLHF. CDR3 DNA: TGTGCCAGCAGCTATAGCCCGGGACGATATAATTCACCCCTCCACTTT.

The V and J genes are TRBV9 and TRBJ2-3; 8 nucleotides agree with TRBD2. This CDR3 comprises 15 residues. After removal of 4 bases from V and 6 bases from J, the junction contained 10 bases not matched to a gene. CDR1 SGDLS and CDR2 YYNGEE come from the germline V gene. CDR3: CASSPRGGPEDTQYF. For the CDR3, the DNA is TGTGCCAGCAGCCCCCGGGGGGGGCCCGAGGATACGCAGTATTTT. The full variable domain, with the rest looked up from reference TRBV9 and TRBJ2-3, is DSGVTQTPKHLITATGQRVTLRCSPRSGDLSVYWYQQSLDQGLQFLIQYYNGEERAKGNILERFSAQQFPDLHSELNLSSLELGDSALYFCASSPRGGPEDTQYFGPGTRLTVL.

This chain connects TRBV4-3 to TRBJ1-1; no clear D gene. The germline V gene has CDR1 LGHNA and CDR2 YSLEER. The CDR3 loop spans 15 amino acids. V was shortened by 0 bases and J by 0 bases, with 8 bases between the two germline ends. The CDR3: CASSQDFRLNTEAFF. In DNA form, the CDR3 reads TGCGCCAGCAGCCAAGATTTTCGGTTGAACACTGAAGCTTTCTTT.

The chain uses TRBV5-5 and TRBJ1-2, with D unresolved. The V and J ends lost 4 bases and 1 base respectively, with 11 bases between them. CDR3 length: 14 amino acids. In germline, CDR1 is SGHKS, CDR2 YYEKEE (reference sequence). Written as DNA, the CDR3 is TGTGCCAGCAGCCCGTTGACCCTTAACTATGGCTACACCTTC. As protein: CASSPLTLNYGYTF.

The rearrangement joins TRBV19 to TRBJ1-1; a weak D match, TRBD1 (5 bases). V was trimmed by 4 bases and J by 1 base, leaving 10 bases between them. The CDR3 is made up of 14 amino acids. CDR1 and CDR2 (germline): LNHDA, SQIVND (reference sequence). The CDR3 loop reads CASSRTGGNTEAFF. The CDR3 nucleotides are TGTGCCAGTAGTAGAACCGGGGGGAACACTGAAGCTTTCTTT.

The sample holds one count of this clone. The gene calls are TRBV28 and TRBJ1-4; 9 nucleotides line up with TRBD1. Germline V gene data show CDR1 as MDHEN and CDR2 as SYDVKM. V lost 7 bases, J lost 8 bases, and 14 bases stayed unmatched. The CDR3 is 16 amino acids. CDR3 region: CASKDGTGLVWEKLFF. The CDR3 DNA is TGTGCCAGCAAGGATGGGACAGGGTTAGTTTGGGAAAAACTGTTTTTT.

This chain connects TRBV28 to TRBJ2-3, with D unresolved. Trimming removed 5 bases at V and 0 bases at J, with 6 bases between. Germline V gives CDR1 MDHEN, CDR2 SYDVKM. CDR3 length equals 13 residues. This CDR3 is CASSKASTDTQYF. In nucleotides, the CDR3 is TGTGCCAGCAGTAAAGCTAGCACAGATACGCAGTATTTT.

The chain combines TRBV10-2 with TRBJ2-3; tentatively, D is TRBD1 (6 bases). The CDR3 length is 14 residues. V was shortened by 1 base and J by 2 bases, with 7 bases between the two germline ends. The germline V gene has CDR1 WSHSY and CDR2 SAAADI. The CDR3 sequence: CASSEWDNTDTQYF. DNA of the CDR3: TGCGCCAGCAGTGAGTGGGACAACACAGATACGCAGTATTTT.

The rearrangement joins TRBV29-1 to TRBJ1-1, with no clear D. This CDR3 spans 13 amino acids. Germline V gives CDR1 SQVTM, CDR2 ANQGSEA. V shed 7 bases and J shed 0 bases, with 12 bases lying between them. The CDR3 nucleotides read TGCAGCGGCGGGGAGGGAGTGAACACTGAAGCTTTCTTT. It is translated as CSGGEGVNTEAFF.

The rearrangement uses TRBV5-1 and TRBJ1-6; 7 bases map to TRBD1. The CDR3 length is 15 residues. J gave up 8 bases and V 4 bases, and 9 bases lay outside the gene matches. The germline V gene encodes CDR1 SGHRS and CDR2 YFSETQ. The CDR3 DNA reads TGCGCCAGCAGCAAAAGACAGGGTAGCGATTCACCCCTCCACTTT. Its translation is CASSKRQGSDSPLHF.

This clone was seen a few times. The genes are TRBV7-2 and TRBJ1-2, with 8 positions matching TRBD1. Germline V gene lookup returns CDR1 SGHTA and CDR2 FQGNSA. CDR3 length: 15 residues. V dropped 5 bases and J dropped 5; count of bases not matched to a gene: 10. The CDR3 region is CASSTRDRWGYGYTF. As DNA, the CDR3 is TGTGCCAGCAGCACGCGGGACAGGTGGGGGTATGGCTACACCTTC.

The genes are TRBV19 and TRBJ2-2, with D possibly being TRBD1 or TRBD2 (6 bases each). This CDR3 has 16 residues. Trimming removed 8 bases from V and 6 bases from J, with 22 bases in between. Germline V gene lookup returns CDR1 LNHDA and CDR2 SQIVND (reference sequence). CDR3 sequence: CASGLLAAEGAGELFF. CDR3 nucleotides: TGTGCCAGTGGTTTACTAGCAGCCGAGGGGGCCGGGGAGCTGTTTTTT.

J is TRBJ2-1 and V is TRBV5-1; unclear D gene. The length of the CDR3 is 15 residues. V lost 0 bases, J lost 6 bases, and 13 bases lay in between. Germline assignment: CDR1 SGHRS and CDR2 YFSETQ. CDR3 bases: TGCGCCAGCAGCTTGGTAGGTTCCCGGAGCAATGAGCAGTTCTTC. Protein product: CASSLVGSRSNEQFF.

The rearrangement joins TRBV5-1 to TRBJ2-1; 7 bases fit TRBD1. Unmatched junction bases numbered 18, after V lost 2 bases and J lost 4 bases. The CDR3 runs 19 residues. Germline V gene sequence: CDR1 SGHRS, CDR2 YFSETQ. The CDR3 DNA sequence: TGCGCCAGCAGCTTTCTCGGCCGAACCTCGGGGACAGTATACAATGAGCAGTTCTTC. Translating gives CASSFLGRTSGTVYNEQFF.

The chain uses TRBV27 and TRBJ1-1, with D possibly TRBD1 on 5 matching bases. The CDR3 has 16 residues. The V end was cut by 2 bases, the J end by 4 bases, with 17 bases between. The V gene's germline CDR1 is MNHEY and CDR2 SMNVEV (reference sequence). The CDR3 spells CASSLGAGMALTEAFF. DNA of the CDR3: TGTGCCAGCAGTTTAGGGGCAGGGATGGCTCTCACTGAAGCTTTCTTT.

The J gene is TRBJ1-5, the V gene TRBV19; 12 bases fit TRBD1. CDR3 length: 19 residues. Germline assignment: CDR1 LNHDA and CDR2 SQIVND (reference sequence). The junction had 16 bases not matched to a gene; V was cut back by 4 bases and J by 6 bases. This CDR3 reads CASSKGGGTGGMSSQPQHF. CDR3 nucleotide sequence: TGTGCCAGTAGTAAAGGGGGCGGGACAGGGGGCATGAGTAGTCAGCCCCAGCATTTT.

This clone was observed a single time. The chain employs TRBV7-9 and TRBJ1-2; D gene ambiguous. V was pared by 1 base and J by 4 bases, with 10 bases between. The germline V gene has CDR1 SEHNR and CDR2 FQNEAQ (reference sequence). The CDR3 sequence is 14 residues long. This chain's CDR3 is CASSLGAVLYGYTF. DNA of the CDR3: TGTGCCAGCAGCTTAGGCGCAGTACTCTATGGCTACACCTTC.

The V and J genes are TRBV11-2 and TRBJ2-7; possible D gene TRBD2, 5 bases. Germline CDR1 reads SGHAT; CDR2 reads FQNNGV. V gave up 1 base and J gave up 7 bases, with 8 bases separating them. CDR3 length equals 12 residues. The CDR3 DNA follows: TGTGCCAGCAGCTTAGCGGGGTTAGAGCAGTACTTC. Translating it yields CASSLAGLEQYF.

This chain links TRBV5-3 with TRBJ2-5; TRBD1 might be the D (5 bases). TRBV5-3 is sorted into the ORF group, with uncertain function. CDR3 length: 17 amino acids. V lost 1 base to trimming and J lost 5 bases, with 21 bases between them. This chain's CDR3 is CARSLLSLWGIEETQYF. CDR3 sequence (DNA): TGTGCCAGAAGCTTGCTATCGCTTTGGGGCATTGAGGAGACCCAGTACTTC.

This clone was detected once. This chain uses TRBV5-5 with TRBJ2-7; D is ambiguous. The V gene's germline CDR1 is SGHKS and CDR2 YYEKEE (reference sequence). The length of the CDR3 is 12 residues. Trimming cost V 0 bases and J 7 bases, with 8 bases left between them. CDR3 protein: CASSLVLGEQYF. In DNA, the CDR3 is TGTGCCAGCAGCTTGGTCTTGGGGGAGCAGTACTTC.